These T cell receptor beta chains were read from a single sample in a study of cytomegalovirus exposure and HLA in healthy donors. TCRdb keeps only in-frame clones here, not all; method: immunoSEQ multiplex PCR. The sample includes about 180,000 clones, roughly 80% seen only once; the top ten take under 1.5%. The material sequenced was PBMCs. The receptors here all came from a man aged 25 to 40 in good health and CMV-seronegative. Each CDR3 is given with its conserved first and last residue. D genes are given only for firm matches. Size is stated for part of the rows, as once, few or many counts, or as a class when the clone is expanded.

v_call: TRBV27; clone_size: few; j_call: TRBJ1-5; d_call: .; cdr3_aa: CASSLSGFSDQPQHF; cdr3_nt: TGTGCCAGCAGTTTGTCGGGGTTTAGTGATCAGCCCCAGCATTTT
v_call: TRBV14; clone_size: .; j_call: TRBJ2-4; d_call: TRBD2; cdr3_aa: CASSPGTSGRIASRYF; cdr3_nt: TGTGCCAGCAGCCCCGGGACTAGCGGGAGGATAGCTTCCCGGTACTTC
v_call: TRBV27; clone_size: .; j_call: TRBJ1-5; d_call: .; cdr3_aa: CASSPGGYSNQPQHF; cdr3_nt: TGTGCCAGCAGTCCCGGGGGTTATAGCAATCAGCCCCAGCATTTT
v_call: TRBV6-1; clone_size: .; j_call: TRBJ1-1; d_call: TRBD1; cdr3_aa: CASSETSGQGARAFF; cdr3_nt: TGTGCCAGCAGTGAGACATCGGGACAGGGGGCTAGAGCTTTCTTT
v_call: TRBV27; clone_size: few; j_call: TRBJ1-1; d_call: TRBD1; cdr3_aa: CAVGGLKNTEAFF; cdr3_nt: TGTGCCGTAGGGGGCCTGAAAAACACTGAAGCTTTCTTT
v_call: TRBV19; clone_size: .; j_call: TRBJ2-7; d_call: TRBD2; cdr3_aa: CASSKRREVRSYEQYF; cdr3_nt: TGTGCCAGTAGTAAAAGACGGGAGGTCAGATCCTACGAGCAGTACTTC
v_call: TRBV6-5; clone_size: few; j_call: TRBJ2-2; d_call: TRBD1; cdr3_aa: CASSRGTGDTGELFF; cdr3_nt: TGTGCCAGCAGCCGGGGGACAGGGGACACCGGGGAGCTGTTTTTT
v_call: TRBV19; clone_size: .; j_call: TRBJ2-5; d_call: TRBD1; cdr3_aa: CASSTWDRQGETQYF; cdr3_nt: TGTGCCAGTAGTACCTGGGACAGGCAGGGCGAGACCCAGTACTTC
v_call: TRBV7-9; clone_size: .; j_call: TRBJ2-5; d_call: TRBD2; cdr3_aa: CASGLAGVETQYF; cdr3_nt: TGTGCCAGCGGATTAGCGGGAGTAGAGACCCAGTACTTC
v_call: TRBV10-3; clone_size: .; j_call: TRBJ1-5; d_call: TRBD1; cdr3_aa: CAISEPRQGSSNQPQHF; cdr3_nt: TGTGCCATCAGTGAGCCAAGACAGGGCTCTAGCAATCAGCCCCAGCATTTT
v_call: TRBV9; clone_size: once; j_call: TRBJ2-6; d_call: .; cdr3_aa: CASWRGSGANVLTF; cdr3_nt: TGTGCCAGCTGGCGGGGATCCGGGGCCAACGTCCTGACTTTC
v_call: TRBV7-9; clone_size: .; j_call: TRBJ2-7; d_call: TRBD2; cdr3_aa: CASSSPPGLAAPPSYEQYF; cdr3_nt: TGTGCCAGCAGCTCCCCGCCGGGACTAGCGGCTCCCCCGTCCTACGAGCAGTACTTC
v_call: TRBV7-2; clone_size: once; j_call: TRBJ2-1; d_call: TRBD2; cdr3_aa: CASSFGGSGGNEQFF; cdr3_nt: TGTGCCAGCAGCTTCGGTGGCAGCGGGGGTAATGAGCAGTTCTTC
v_call: TRBV13; clone_size: .; j_call: TRBJ2-6; d_call: .; cdr3_aa: CASSLTGSGANVLTF; cdr3_nt: TGTGCCAGCAGCTTAACCGGCTCTGGGGCCAACGTCCTGACTTTC
v_call: TRBV6-5; clone_size: .; j_call: TRBJ2-7; d_call: .; cdr3_aa: CASSSSGAISYEQYF; cdr3_nt: TGTGCCAGCAGTTCTTCAGGGGCAATCTCCTACGAGCAGTACTTC
v_call: TRBV7-9; clone_size: few; j_call: TRBJ2-7; d_call: TRBD1; cdr3_aa: CASSLGGTGGIYEQYF; cdr3_nt: TGTGCCAGCAGCTTAGGAGGGACAGGGGGCATATACGAGCAGTACTTC
v_call: TRBV5-1; clone_size: .; j_call: TRBJ1-5; d_call: .; cdr3_aa: CASRRGGGKNSNQPQHF; cdr3_nt: TGCGCCAGCAGACGGGGGGGAGGGAAGAATAGCAATCAGCCCCAGCATTTT
v_call: TRBV28; clone_size: .; j_call: TRBJ1-1; d_call: .; cdr3_aa: CASTGTEAFF; cdr3_nt: TGTGCCAGCACGGGAACTGAAGCTTTCTTT
v_call: TRBV11-2; clone_size: .; j_call: TRBJ1-1; d_call: .; cdr3_aa: CASSSREGTEAFF; cdr3_nt: TGTGCCAGCAGCTCCCGGGAGGGCACTGAAGCTTTCTTT
v_call: TRBV4-3; clone_size: .; j_call: TRBJ2-7; d_call: TRBD1; cdr3_aa: CASSQSGTGETYEQYF; cdr3_nt: TGCGCCAGCAGCCAATCCGGGACAGGGGAAACCTACGAGCAGTACTTC
v_call: TRBV19; clone_size: .; j_call: TRBJ2-7; d_call: TRBD2; cdr3_aa: CASSWTSGRYEQYF; cdr3_nt: TGTGCCAGTAGCTGGACTAGCGGTCGCTACGAGCAGTACTTC
v_call: TRBV11-2; clone_size: .; j_call: TRBJ2-3; d_call: .; cdr3_aa: CASSSRGLLTDTQYF; cdr3_nt: TGTGCCAGCAGCTCCAGAGGACTACTCACAGATACGCAGTATTTT
v_call: TRBV2; clone_size: .; j_call: TRBJ2-7; d_call: TRBD1; cdr3_aa: CASSGRDRAYEQYF; cdr3_nt: TGTGCCAGCAGTGGTCGGGACAGGGCATACGAGCAGTACTTC
v_call: TRBV7-2; clone_size: once; j_call: TRBJ2-2; d_call: .; cdr3_aa: CASSPGTFGVGELFF; cdr3_nt: TGTGCCAGCAGCCCGGGGACTTTTGGTGTCGGGGAGCTGTTTTTT
v_call: TRBV19; clone_size: .; j_call: TRBJ2-5; d_call: .; cdr3_aa: CASSIASGETQYF; cdr3_nt: TGTGCCAGTAGTATTGCATCGGGAGAGACCCAGTACTTC
v_call: TRBV14; clone_size: few; j_call: TRBJ2-7; d_call: .; cdr3_aa: CASSQEVKASYEQYF; cdr3_nt: TGTGCCAGCAGCCAAGAAGTGAAAGCATCCTACGAGCAGTACTTC